This TCR beta chain originates from a study of patients and donors after allogeneic stem cell transplantation. TCRdb redid the calling of the RT-PCR reads with MiXCR, one entry per CDR3 protein. This table has around 160,000 distinct CDR3 sequences, around 28% appearing once. Trimming shortened V by 3 bases and J by 2 bases, and 10 bases separated the two germline ends. This CDR3 contains 14 residues. Germline assignment: CDR1 SEHNR and CDR2 FQNEAQ (reference sequence). The table lists this clonotype with a few counts. Sequenced: blood, either unsorted or a sorted T cell fraction (not recorded which). The rearrangement uses TRBV7-9 and TRBJ2-5, with D possibly being TRBD1 (6 bases). This TCR derives from a human donor who was either an allogeneic HSCT recipient or a stem cell or donor lymphocyte infusion donor (not recorded which). It is not recorded whose cells these are; they may come from a transplant donor. For the CDR3, the DNA is TGTGCCAGCAGCTTTGGGACAAATCAAGAGACCCAGTACTTC. It yields the protein CASSFGTNQETQYF.